The 5 T cell receptor beta chains below come from one sample, sequenced in a study of glioma-infiltrating T cells. The iRepertoire nested amplicon-rescue multiplex PCR amplified TCR alpha and beta CDR3s from RNA. TCRdb fed the multiplex PCR reads into MiXCR, producing one record per CDR3 protein. This table has about 410,000 distinct CDR3 sequences, more than 35% appearing once. Sample: glioma tissue, nonneoplastic brain tissue, or PBMCs (not recorded which). The receptors stem from a human donor with low-grade glioma or glioblastoma, undergoing nonglioma brain surgery, or in good health (not recorded which).

On this clonotype: This may come from a read error, since a much larger clone is one base off. The gene calls are TRBV27 and TRBJ2-7; TRBD2 matches at 11 bases. Germline lookup yields CDR1 MNHEY and CDR2 SMNVEV (reference sequence). CDR3 length: 15 residues. The CDR3 protein is CAGSEDLLAGVEQYF. The CDR3, as DNA: TGTGCCGGCAGTGAAGATCTACTAGCGGGAGTCGAGCAGTACTTC.

This clonotype showed up many times. This rearrangement joins TRBV15 to TRBJ1-1, with 10 bases aligning to TRBD1. Germline lookup yields CDR1 LNHNV and CDR2 YYDKDF (reference sequence). Trimming removed 5 bases from V and 5 bases from J; junction bases left unmatched: 8. This CDR3 has 15 residues. The CDR3 region is CATSDGDRGWTEAFF. In DNA, the CDR3 is TGTGCCACCAGCGACGGGGACAGGGGCTGGACTGAAGCTTTCTTT. Full variable domain (rest looked up from reference TRBV15 and TRBJ1-1): DAMVIQNPRYQVTQFGKPVTLSCSQTLNHNVMYWYQQKSSQAPKLLFHYYDKDFNNEADTPDNFQSRRPNTSFCFLDIRSPGLGDTAMYLCATSDGDRGWTEAFFGQGTRLTVV.

This clonotype was detected ten times or more. This chain joins TRBV6-6 and TRBJ1-4; D remains ambiguous. This CDR3 region has 15 residues. Germline values: CDR1 MNHNY, CDR2 SVGAGI (reference sequence). V was clipped by 0 bases and J by 7 bases, with 12 bases between them. The CDR3 loop reads CASSYSGLDGEKLFF. In nucleotides, the CDR3 is TGTGCCAGCAGTTACTCTGGGCTCGACGGTGAAAAACTGTTTTTT.

Regarding this clonotype: This may come from a read error, since a much larger clone is one base off. This rearrangement joins TRBV6-8 to TRBJ2-1; weak D call: TRBD1 (5 bases). Germline CDR1 MNHGY, CDR2 SAAAGT. The V end was cut by 8 bases, the J end by 0 bases, with 11 bases between. The CDR3 runs to 14 residues. This CDR3 reads CASEDQGSYNEQFF. In nucleotides, the CDR3 is TGTGCCAGCGAAGACCAGGGCTCCTACAATGAGCAGTTCTTC.

In the case of this clonotype: A clone one base away is much larger, so this may be a read error. The J gene is TRBJ1-3, the V gene TRBV28, with D tentatively TRBD1 (6 bases). CDR3 length: 14 amino acids. Germline CDR1 and CDR2: MDHEN and SYDVKM. The CDR3 DNA sequence: TGTGCCATCAGTTTGACGGGACAATCTAACACCATATATTTT. Translating it yields CAISLTGQSNTIYF.